This is a list of T cell receptor beta chains from one sample in a study of cytomegalovirus exposure and HLA in healthy donors. Clones were read by immunoSEQ multiplex PCR, and TCRdb kept only the in-frame ones, dropping some. The sample lists 50,000 to 65,000 clones, around 96% occurring once. Sequenced: PBMCs. These receptors all come from a woman in her late teens or twenties in good health and CMV-seronegative. The CDR3 runs from the conserved cysteine through the conserved F or W. Size is omitted from some rows. Given values are once, few, many or a class for expanded clones.

cdr3_length | clone_size | j_call | v_call | cdr3_aa
14 | NA | TRBJ2-1 | TRBV4-2 | CASSLPGADNEQFF
16 | NA | TRBJ2-5 | TRBV11-2 | CASSPPGSRGWETQYF
15 | NA | TRBJ2-1 | TRBV28 | CASSLLGEGNNEQFF
18 | NA | TRBJ2-6 | TRBV29-1 | CSVAQGWVGGSGANVLTF
16 | NA | TRBJ2-5 | TRBV6-5 | CASSYKGGQFQETQYF
15 | NA | TRBJ2-5 | TRBV28 | CASSFAGGRQETQYF
13 | once | TRBJ1-3 | TRBV9 | CASSVELGNTIYF
12 | NA | TRBJ1-1 | TRBV23-1 | CASSPRGTEAFF
16 | NA | TRBJ1-5 | TRBV4-3 | CASSQDLGRVGQPQHF
13 | NA | TRBJ2-3 | TRBV4-3 | CASSQDRGTGRYF
14 | NA | TRBJ1-3 | TRBV10-3 | CAIGTGFGWDTIYF
15 | NA | TRBJ2-7 | TRBV5-5 | CASSPVTGDPYEQYF
15 | NA | TRBJ2-3 | TRBV9 | CASSVGGGSTDTQYF
16 | NA | TRBJ1-2 | TRBV27 | CASSLFRARGHHGYTF
13 | NA | TRBJ1-4 | TRBV6-5 | CASSGSVPEKLFF
16 | NA | TRBJ2-2 | TRBV10-3 | CAISESFGGRTGELFF
17 | NA | TRBJ2-3 | TRBV7-8 | CASSLGALADSTDTQYF
16 | once | TRBJ2-1 | TRBV19 | CASSTTSGGTYNEQFF
15 | NA | TRBJ2-2 | TRBV9 | CASSLSGQGAGELFF
15 | NA | TRBJ1-2 | TRBV30 | CAWSPPGGANYGYTF
12 | NA | TRBJ2-1 | TRBV6-5 | CASLAPYNEQFF
14 | NA | TRBJ1-2 | TRBV28 | CASSPGTRGYGYTF
13 | few | TRBJ2-7 | TRBV7-7 | CASSSQGGGEQYF
18 | NA | TRBJ2-7 | TRBV7-9 | CASSFGRAGVDWAWEQYF
16 | once | TRBJ1-1 | TRBV11-2 | CASSLALGQGGTEAFF
16 | NA | TRBJ2-7 | TRBV27 | CASSFRAPGGSYEQYF
14 | NA | TRBJ1-4 | TRBV15 | CATSQHTTNEKLFF
15 | NA | TRBJ2-6 | TRBV5-1 | CASSPAYSGANVLTF